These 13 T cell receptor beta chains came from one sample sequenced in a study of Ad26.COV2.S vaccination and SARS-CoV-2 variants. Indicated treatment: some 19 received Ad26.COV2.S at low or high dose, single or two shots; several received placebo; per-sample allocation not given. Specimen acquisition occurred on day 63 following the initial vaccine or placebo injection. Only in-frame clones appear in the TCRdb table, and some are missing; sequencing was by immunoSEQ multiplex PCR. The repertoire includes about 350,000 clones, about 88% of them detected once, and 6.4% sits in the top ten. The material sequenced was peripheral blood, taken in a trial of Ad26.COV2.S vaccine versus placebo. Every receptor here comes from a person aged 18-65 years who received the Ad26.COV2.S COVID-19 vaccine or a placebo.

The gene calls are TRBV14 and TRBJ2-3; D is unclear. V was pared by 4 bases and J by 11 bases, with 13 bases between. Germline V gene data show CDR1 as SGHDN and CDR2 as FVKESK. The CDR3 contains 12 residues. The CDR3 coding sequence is TGTGCCAGCAGCCCTAACCCTCGCGGGCAGTATTTT. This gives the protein CASSPNPRGQYF.

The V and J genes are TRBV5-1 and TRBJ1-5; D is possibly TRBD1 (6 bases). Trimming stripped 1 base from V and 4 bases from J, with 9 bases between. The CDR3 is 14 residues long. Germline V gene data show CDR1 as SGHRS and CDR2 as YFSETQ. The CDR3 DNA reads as TGCGCCAGCAGCTTGACAGGGAGTAATCAGCCCCAGCATTTT. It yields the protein CASSLTGSNQPQHF.

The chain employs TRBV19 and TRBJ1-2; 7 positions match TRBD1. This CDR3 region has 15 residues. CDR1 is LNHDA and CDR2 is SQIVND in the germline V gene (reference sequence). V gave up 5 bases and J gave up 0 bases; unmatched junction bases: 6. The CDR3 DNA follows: TGTGCCAGTAGTTTAACAGGGGTAGCTAACTATGGCTACACCTTC. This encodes CASSLTGVANYGYTF. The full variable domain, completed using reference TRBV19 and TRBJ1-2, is DGGITQSPKYLFRKEGQNVTLSCEQNLNHDAMYWYRQDPGQGLRLIYYSQIVNDFQKGDIAEGYSVSREKKESFPLTVTSAQKNPTAFYLCASSLTGVANYGYTFGSGTRLTVV.

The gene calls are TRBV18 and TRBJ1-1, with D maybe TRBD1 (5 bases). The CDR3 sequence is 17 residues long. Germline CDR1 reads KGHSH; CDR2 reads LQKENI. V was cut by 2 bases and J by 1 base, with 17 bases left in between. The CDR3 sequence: CASSPGAGKGRNTEAFF. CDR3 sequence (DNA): TGTGCCAGCTCACCAGGGGCAGGGAAAGGTCGGAACACTGAAGCTTTCTTT.

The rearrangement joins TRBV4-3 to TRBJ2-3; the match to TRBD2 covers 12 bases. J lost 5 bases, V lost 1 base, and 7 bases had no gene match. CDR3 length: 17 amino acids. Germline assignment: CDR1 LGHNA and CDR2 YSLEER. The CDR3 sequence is CASSQGKLAGGGDTQYF. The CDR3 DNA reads TGCGCCAGCAGCCAAGGGAAGCTAGCGGGAGGGGGAGATACGCAGTATTTT.

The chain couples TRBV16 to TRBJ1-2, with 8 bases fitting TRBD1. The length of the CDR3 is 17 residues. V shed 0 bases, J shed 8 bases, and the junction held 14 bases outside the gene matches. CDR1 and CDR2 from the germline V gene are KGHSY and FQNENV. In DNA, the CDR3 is TGTGCCAGCAGCCAATCCATTAATACAGGGGGAGAACAAGGCTACACCTTC. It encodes CASSQSINTGGEQGYTF.

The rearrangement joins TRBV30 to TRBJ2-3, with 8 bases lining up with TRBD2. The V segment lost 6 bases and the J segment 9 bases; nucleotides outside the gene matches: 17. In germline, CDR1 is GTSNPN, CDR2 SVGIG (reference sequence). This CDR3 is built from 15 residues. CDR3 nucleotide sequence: TGTGCCTGCCCCCCGGGGAGCGGGGGTGAGGGAACGCAGTATTTT. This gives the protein CACPPGSGGEGTQYF.

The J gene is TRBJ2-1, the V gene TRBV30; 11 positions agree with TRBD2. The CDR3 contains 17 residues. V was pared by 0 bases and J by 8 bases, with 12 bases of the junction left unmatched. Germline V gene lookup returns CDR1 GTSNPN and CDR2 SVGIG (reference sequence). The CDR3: CAWSVRRTSGPVDEQFF. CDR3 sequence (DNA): TGTGCCTGGAGTGTACGGAGGACTAGCGGGCCTGTGGATGAGCAGTTCTTC.

Here the CDR3 reads CASSLAGSSEQYF. The CDR3 coding sequence is TGTGCCAGCAGCTTAGCCGGGTCCAGCGAGCAGTACTTC. The chain has TRBV7-8 and TRBJ2-7, with D unresolved. The CDR3 is made up of 13 amino acids. Trimming cost V 0 bases and J 6 bases, with 9 bases left between them. CDR1 is SGHVS and CDR2 is FQNEAQ in the germline V gene.

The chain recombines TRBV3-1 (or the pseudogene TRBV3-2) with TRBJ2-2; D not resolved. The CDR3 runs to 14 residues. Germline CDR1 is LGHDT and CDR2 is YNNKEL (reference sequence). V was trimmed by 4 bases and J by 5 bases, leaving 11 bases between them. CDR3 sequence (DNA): TGTGCCAGCAGCCGGGGTTTAAGGACCGGGGAGCTGTTTTTT. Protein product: CASSRGLRTGELFF.

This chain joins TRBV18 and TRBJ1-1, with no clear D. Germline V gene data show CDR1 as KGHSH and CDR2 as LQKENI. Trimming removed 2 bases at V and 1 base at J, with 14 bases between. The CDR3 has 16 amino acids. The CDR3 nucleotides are TGTGCCAGCTCACCAGGGGTGACCCGGGAGAACACTGAAGCTTTCTTT. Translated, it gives CASSPGVTRENTEAFF.

Here the CDR3 reads CASSFSGTGGEKLFF. The CDR3 DNA reads as TGTGCCAGCAGCTTCTCCGGGACAGGGGGAGAAAAACTGTTTTTT. The V and J genes are TRBV7-3 and TRBJ1-4; 11 bases are a match to TRBD1. CDR1 and CDR2 (germline): SGHTA, FQGTGA. The trim removed 3 bases at V and 8 bases at J, leaving 5 bases unmatched. The CDR3 length is 15 residues. The variable domain in full, completed from reference TRBV7-3 and TRBJ1-4, reads GAGVSQTPSNKVTEKGKYVELRCDPISGHTALYWYRQSLGQGPEFLIYFQGTGAADDSGLPNDRFFAVRPEGSVSTLKIQRTERGDSAVYLCASSFSGTGGEKLFFGSGTQLSVL.

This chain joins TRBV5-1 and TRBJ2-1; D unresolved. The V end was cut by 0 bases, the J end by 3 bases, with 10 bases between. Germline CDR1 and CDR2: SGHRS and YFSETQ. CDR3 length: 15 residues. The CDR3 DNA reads TGCGCCAGCAGCTTGGGTCAGGTTGTCTACAATGAGCAGTTCTTC. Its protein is CASSLGQVVYNEQFF. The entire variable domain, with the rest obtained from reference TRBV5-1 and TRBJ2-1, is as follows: KAGVTQTPRYLIKTRGQQVTLSCSPISGHRSVSWYQQTPGQGLQFLFEYFSETQRNKGNFPGRFSGRQFSNSRSEMNVSTLELGDSALYLCASSLGQVVYNEQFFGPGTRLTVL.